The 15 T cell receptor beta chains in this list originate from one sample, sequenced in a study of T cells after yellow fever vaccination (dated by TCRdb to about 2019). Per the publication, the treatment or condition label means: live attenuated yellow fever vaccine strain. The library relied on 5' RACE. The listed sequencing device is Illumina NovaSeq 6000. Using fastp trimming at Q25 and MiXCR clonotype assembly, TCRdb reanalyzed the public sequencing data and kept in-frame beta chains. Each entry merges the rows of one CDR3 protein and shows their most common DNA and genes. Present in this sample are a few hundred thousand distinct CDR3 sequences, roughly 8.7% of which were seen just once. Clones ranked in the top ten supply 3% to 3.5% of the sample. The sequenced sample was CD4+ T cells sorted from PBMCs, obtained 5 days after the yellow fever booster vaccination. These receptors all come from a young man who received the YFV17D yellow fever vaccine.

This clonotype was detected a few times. The CDR3 sequence is CASSLSLGGNTGELFF. CDR3 nucleotides: TGTGCCAGCAGTTTAAGTTTGGGGGGGAACACCGGGGAGCTGTTTTTT. V is TRBV12-3 or TRBV12-4 and J is TRBJ2-2, with D possibly being TRBD2 (6 bases). CDR3 size: 16 residues. Trimming removed 2 bases at V and 1 base at J, with 11 bases between.

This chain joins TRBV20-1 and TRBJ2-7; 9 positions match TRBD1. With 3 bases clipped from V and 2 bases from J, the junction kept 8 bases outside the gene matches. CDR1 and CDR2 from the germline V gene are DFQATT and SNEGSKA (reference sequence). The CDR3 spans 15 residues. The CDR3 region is CSASTGGISTYEQYF. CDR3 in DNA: TGCAGTGCTAGTACAGGGGGCATCTCAACCTACGAGCAGTACTTC.

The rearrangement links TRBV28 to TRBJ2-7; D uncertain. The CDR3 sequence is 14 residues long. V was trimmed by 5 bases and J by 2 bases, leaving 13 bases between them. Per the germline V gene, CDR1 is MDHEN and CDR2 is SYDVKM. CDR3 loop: CASSTRTDPYEQYV. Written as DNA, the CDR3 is TGTGCCAGCAGTACCCGGACGGACCCCTACGAGCAGTACGTC.

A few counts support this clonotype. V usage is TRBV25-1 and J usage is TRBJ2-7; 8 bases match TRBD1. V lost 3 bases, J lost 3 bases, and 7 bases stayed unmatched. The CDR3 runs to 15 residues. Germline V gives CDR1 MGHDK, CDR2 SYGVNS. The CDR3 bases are TGTGCCAGCAGTGACCCACAGGGGGGCGTCTACGAGCAGTACTTC. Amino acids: CASSDPQGGVYEQYF.

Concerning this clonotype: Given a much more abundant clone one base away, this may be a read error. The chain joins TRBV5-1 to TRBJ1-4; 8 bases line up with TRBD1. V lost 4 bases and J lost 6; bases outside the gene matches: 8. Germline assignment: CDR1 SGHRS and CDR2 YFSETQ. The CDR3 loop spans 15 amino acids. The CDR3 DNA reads TGCGCCAGCAGCCTGCAGGGGGCTAATTATGAAAAACTGTTTTTT. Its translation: CASSLQGANYEKLFF.

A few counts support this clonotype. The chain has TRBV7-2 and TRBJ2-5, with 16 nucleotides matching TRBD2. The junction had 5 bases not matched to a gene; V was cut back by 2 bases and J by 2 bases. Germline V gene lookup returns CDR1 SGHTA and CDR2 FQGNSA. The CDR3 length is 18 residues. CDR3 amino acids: CASSLRGLAGGRQETQYF. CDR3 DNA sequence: TGTGCCAGCAGCTTACGGGGACTAGCGGGGGGGCGGCAAGAGACCCAGTACTTC. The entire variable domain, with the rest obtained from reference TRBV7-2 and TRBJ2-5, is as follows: GAGVSQSPSNKVTEKGKDVELRCDPISGHTALYWYRQSLGQGLEFLIYFQGNSAPDKSGLPSDRFSAERTGGSVSTLTIQRTQQEDSAVYLCASSLRGLAGGRQETQYFGPGTRLLVL.

The CDR3 bases are TGTGCCTCCAGAAGAGGTAGCGGGGGGGCCGGAGATACGCAGTATTTT. It yields the protein CASRRGSGGAGDTQYF. V usage is TRBV10-3 and J usage is TRBJ2-3; 11 bases line up with TRBD2. Germline V gene sequence: CDR1 ENHRY, CDR2 SYGVKD. This CDR3 region has 16 residues. J gave up 5 bases and V 11 bases, and 15 bases lay outside the gene matches.

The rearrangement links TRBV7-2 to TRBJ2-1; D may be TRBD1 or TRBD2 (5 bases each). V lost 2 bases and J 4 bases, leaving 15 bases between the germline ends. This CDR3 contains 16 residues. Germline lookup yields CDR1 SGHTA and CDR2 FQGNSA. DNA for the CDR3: TGTGCCAGCAGCTTAAATAACCAGGGAGCTTACAATGAGCAGTTCTTC. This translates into CASSLNNQGAYNEQFF.

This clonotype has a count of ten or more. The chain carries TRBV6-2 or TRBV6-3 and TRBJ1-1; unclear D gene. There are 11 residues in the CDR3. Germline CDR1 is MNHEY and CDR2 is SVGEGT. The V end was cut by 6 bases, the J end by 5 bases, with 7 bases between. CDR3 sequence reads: CASSQETEAFF. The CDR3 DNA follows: TGTGCCAGCAGCCAGGAAACTGAAGCTTTCTTT.

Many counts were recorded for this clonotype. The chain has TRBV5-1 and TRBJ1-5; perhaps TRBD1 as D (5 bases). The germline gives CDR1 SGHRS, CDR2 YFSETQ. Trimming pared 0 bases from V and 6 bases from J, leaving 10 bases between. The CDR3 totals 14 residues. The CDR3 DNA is TGCGCCAGCAGCTTGGAGGGCAGGGCTCAGCCCCAGCATTTT. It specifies CASSLEGRAQPQHF.

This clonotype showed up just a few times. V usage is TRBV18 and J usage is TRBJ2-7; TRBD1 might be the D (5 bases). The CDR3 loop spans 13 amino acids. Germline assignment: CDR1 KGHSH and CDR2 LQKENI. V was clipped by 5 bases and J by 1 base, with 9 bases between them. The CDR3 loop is CASSATASYEQYV. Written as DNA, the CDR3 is TGTGCCAGCTCAGCGACAGCTTCCTACGAGCAGTACGTC.

The CDR3 region has the DNA TGCGCCAGCAGCTTAGCCCCTAGCGGACTATCGGATACGCAGTATTTT. Protein: CASSLAPSGLSDTQYF. The chain uses TRBV5-1 and TRBJ2-3; 7 bases are a match to TRBD2. This CDR3 spans 16 amino acids. Germline V lookup: CDR1 SGHRS, CDR2 YFSETQ. V trimming: 2 bases; J trimming: 6 bases; junction bases outside the gene matches: 12.

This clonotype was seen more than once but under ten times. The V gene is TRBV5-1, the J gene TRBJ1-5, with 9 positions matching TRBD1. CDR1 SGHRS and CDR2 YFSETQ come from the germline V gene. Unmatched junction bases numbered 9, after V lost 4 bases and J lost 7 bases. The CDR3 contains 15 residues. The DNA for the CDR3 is TGCGCCAGCAGCGACGGGACAGGGCCAGGGCAGCCCCAGCATTTT. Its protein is CASSDGTGPGQPQHF. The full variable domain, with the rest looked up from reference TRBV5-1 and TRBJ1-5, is KAGVTQTPRYLIKTRGQQVTLSCSPISGHRSVSWYQQTPGQGLQFLFEYFSETQRNKGNFPGRFSGRQFSNSRSEMNVSTLELGDSALYLCASSDGTGPGQPQHFGDGTRLSIL.

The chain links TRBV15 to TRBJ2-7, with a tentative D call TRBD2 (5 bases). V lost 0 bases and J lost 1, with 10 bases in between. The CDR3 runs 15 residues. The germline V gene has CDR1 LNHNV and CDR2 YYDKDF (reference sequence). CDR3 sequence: CATSRDPGFSYEQYF. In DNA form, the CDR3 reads TGTGCCACCAGCAGAGATCCGGGATTTTCCTACGAGCAGTACTTC. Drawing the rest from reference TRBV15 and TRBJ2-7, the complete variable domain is DAMVIQNPRYQVTQFGKPVTLSCSQTLNHNVMYWYQQKSSQAPKLLFHYYDKDFNNEADTPDNFQSRRPNTSFCFLDIRSPGLGDTAMYLCATSRDPGFSYEQYFGPGTRLTVT.

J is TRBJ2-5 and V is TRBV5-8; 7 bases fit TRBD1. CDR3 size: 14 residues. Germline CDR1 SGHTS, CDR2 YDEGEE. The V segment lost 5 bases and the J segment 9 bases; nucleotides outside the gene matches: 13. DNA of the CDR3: TGTGCCAGCAGTTCCGGGACAGCCAATGAGGCCCAGTACTTC. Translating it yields CASSSGTANEAQYF. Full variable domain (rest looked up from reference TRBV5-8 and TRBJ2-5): EAGVTQSPTHLIKTRGQQATLRCSPISGHTSVYWYQQALGLGLQFLLWYDEGEERNRGNFPPRFSGRQFPNYSSELNVNALELEDSALYLCASSSGTANEAQYFGPGTRLLVL.